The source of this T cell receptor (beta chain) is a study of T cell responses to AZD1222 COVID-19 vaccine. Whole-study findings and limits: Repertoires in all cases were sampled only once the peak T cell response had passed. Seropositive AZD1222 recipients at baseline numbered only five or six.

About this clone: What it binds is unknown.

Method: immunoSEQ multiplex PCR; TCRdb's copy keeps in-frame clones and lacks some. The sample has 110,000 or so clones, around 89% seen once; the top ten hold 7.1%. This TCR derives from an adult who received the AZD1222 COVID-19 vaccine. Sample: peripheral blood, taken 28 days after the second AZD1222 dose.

The CDR3 is CASSLMTSGLEQYF. CDR3 bases: TGTGCCAGCAGCTTAATGACTAGCGGTCTCGAGCAGTACTTC. This chain uses TRBV7-9 with TRBJ2-7; 9 bases agree with TRBD2. V trimming: 2 bases; J trimming: 6 bases; junction bases outside the gene matches: 5. The CDR3 is 14 amino acids. Germline V CDR1 and CDR2: SEHNR, FQNEAQ (reference sequence).